These 30 T cell receptor beta chains came from one sample sequenced in a study of blood T cells in healthy people across ages. Primers used in a second PCR of roughly 6 to 12 cycles were a sample-barcoded 5' primer and a J-beta primer mix. From the 5' RACE reads, TCRdb called clonotypes with MiXCR, one entry per CDR3 protein. The repertoire consists of 890,000 or so distinct CDR3 sequences, with less than 80% occurring once and the leading ten covering around 30%. Input material: blood. The receptor set was obtained from a man aged 25 to 40 in good health.

The V gene is TRBV28, the J gene TRBJ2-5; 7 bases are a match to TRBD1. Losses at the gene ends were 5 bases for V and 4 bases for J; bases not matched to a gene: 10. The CDR3 runs to 15 residues. Germline-derived CDR1 and CDR2 are MDHEN and SYDVKM. The DNA of the CDR3 is TGTGCCAGCAGTCCCCCTAAAGGGGGCTTAGAGACCCAGTACTTC. Translated, it gives CASSPPKGGLETQYF.

This clonotype was seen only once. The chain uses TRBV6-1 and TRBJ2-6, with D unclear. The CDR3 sequence is 12 residues long. Germline CDR1 MNHNS, CDR2 SASEGT. V shed 4 bases and J shed 11 bases, with 9 bases lying between them. For the CDR3, the DNA is TGTGCCAGCAGTGTCCGTCCCGACGTCCTGACTTTC. This encodes CASSVRPDVLTF.

The sample holds a few counts of this clonotype. This sequence joins TRBV24-1 and TRBJ1-5; possible D gene TRBD1, 5 bases. Looked up from germline, CDR1 is KGHDR and CDR2 is SFDVKD. Trimming cost V 0 bases and J 4 bases, with 6 bases left between them. CDR3 length: 14 amino acids. The CDR3 protein is CATSDLQGNQPQHF. CDR3 bases: TGTGCCACCAGTGATTTGCAGGGTAATCAGCCCCAGCATTTT.

The chain has TRBV3-1 and TRBJ1-4; possible D gene TRBD1, 6 bases. Trimming left V 2 bases short and J 8 bases short, with 12 bases between. This CDR3 region has 14 residues. Looked up from germline, CDR1 is LGHDT and CDR2 is YNNKEL (reference sequence). CDR3 sequence (DNA): TGTGCCAGCAGCCAACGGGGGGGCAGCGAAAAACTGTTTTTT. Protein: CASSQRGGSEKLFF. Full variable domain (outside the CDR3, taken from reference TRBV3-1 and TRBJ1-4): DTAVSQTPKYLVTQMGNDKSIKCEQNLGHDTMYWYKQDSKKFLKIMFSYNNKELIINETVPNRFSPKSPDKAHLNLHINSLELGDSAVYFCASSQRGGSEKLFFGSGTQLSVL.

This clonotype has only one observation. J is TRBJ2-3 and V is TRBV15; a possible D gene is TRBD1 (6 bases). The CDR3 runs 14 residues. Looked up from germline, CDR1 is LNHNV and CDR2 is YYDKDF (reference sequence). Trimming cost V 0 bases and J 5 bases, with 9 bases left between them. CDR3 bases: TGTGCCACCAGCAGAGATCGCAGGGGAGATACGCAGTATTTT. Protein: CATSRDRRGDTQYF.

V gene TRBV3-1 combines with J gene TRBJ2-2; D not certain. The V end was cut by 0 bases, the J end by 4 bases, with 6 bases between. From germline, CDR1 is LGHDT and CDR2 YNNKEL (reference sequence). The length of the CDR3 is 14 residues. Here the CDR3 reads CASSQDSPTGELFF. Here the CDR3 DNA reads TGTGCCAGCAGCCAAGATTCACCCACCGGGGAGCTGTTTTTT. Full variable domain (rest looked up from reference TRBV3-1 and TRBJ2-2): DTAVSQTPKYLVTQMGNDKSIKCEQNLGHDTMYWYKQDSKKFLKIMFSYNNKELIINETVPNRFSPKSPDKAHLNLHINSLELGDSAVYFCASSQDSPTGELFFGEGSRLTVL.

This clonotype was recorded once. This rearrangement joins TRBV6-1 to TRBJ2-2, with 10 bases that match TRBD2. This CDR3 is built from 16 residues. Trimming took 5 bases from V and 1 from J; bases not matched to a gene: 4. Germline CDR1 reads MNHNS; CDR2 reads SASEGT. CDR3 DNA: TGTGCCAGCAGTCAATTAGCGGGGGGGAACACCGGGGAGCTGTTTTTT. It codes for CASSQLAGGNTGELFF.

This chain joins TRBV4-3 and TRBJ2-6; D possibly uses TRBD1 or TRBD2 (6 bases each). Between the trimmed V and J ends, which lost 0 bases and 0 bases, there was a span of 18 bases. Germline CDR1 reads LGHNA; CDR2 reads YSLEER. The CDR3 is 20 residues long. The CDR3 spells CASSQDPVIRGHSGANVLTF. CDR3 nucleotide sequence: TGCGCCAGCAGCCAAGATCCCGTCATCCGGGGGCACTCTGGGGCCAACGTCCTGACTTTC.

This clonotype has a handful of counts. The J gene is TRBJ2-1, the V gene TRBV12-3 or TRBV12-4; the match to TRBD2 covers 8 bases. The CDR3 spans 15 residues. V dropped 5 bases and J dropped 6; count of bases not matched to a gene: 9. The DNA of the CDR3 is TGTGCCAGCAGTCCCCGGGAGGGCCCTATCAATGAGCAGTTCTTC. Protein product: CASSPREGPINEQFF.

The CDR3 bases are TGTGCCAGCAGCCCTGGACGGGGGGGGACCTACGAGCAGTACTTC. Protein: CASSPGRGGTYEQYF. V is TRBV3-1 and J is TRBJ2-7; 8 nucleotides line up with TRBD2. V was clipped by 4 bases and J by 2 bases; unmatched bases: 7. The CDR3 covers 15 residues. CDR1 is LGHDT, CDR2 YNNKEL, per germline (reference sequence).

This CDR3 reads CSARMDRGLKEKLFF. CDR3 nucleotides: TGCAGTGCTAGAATGGACAGGGGGCTAAAGGAAAAACTGTTTTTT. The chain is built from TRBV20-1 and TRBJ1-4; 11 positions agree with TRBD1. This CDR3 has 15 residues. With V trimmed by 2 bases and J by 8 bases, 7 bases remained unmatched. The V gene's germline CDR1 is DFQATT and CDR2 SNEGSKA (reference sequence).

The chain has TRBV6-1 and TRBJ2-4; D tentatively reads TRBD1 or TRBD2 (5 bases each). The J call is uncertain, as TRBJ2-7 better fits the DNA end. This CDR3 is built from 14 residues. CDR1 MNHNS and CDR2 SASEGT come from the germline V gene. In DNA form, the CDR3 reads TGTGCCAGCACTCCGGGACCGAATACCTACGAGCAGTACTTC. Amino acid sequence: CASTPGPNTYEQYF.

A word on this clonotype: Given a much more abundant clone one base away, this may be a read error. The V and J genes are TRBV4-2 and TRBJ1-2; the match to TRBD1 covers 7 bases. The V and J ends lost 0 bases and 5 bases, in that order; junction bases with no gene match: 12. This CDR3 region has 17 residues. Germline assignment: CDR1 LGHNA and CDR2 YNFKEQ. CDR3 loop: CASSQDSTGVGVYGYTF. In DNA form, the CDR3 reads TGTGCCAGCAGCCAAGATAGTACAGGGGTGGGTGTGTATGGCTACACCTTC.

The chain employs TRBV20-1 and TRBJ2-7; 11 nucleotides line up with TRBD1. Germline loops: CDR1 DFQATT, CDR2 SNEGSKA (reference sequence). CDR3 size: 16 residues. J gave up 2 bases and V 0 bases, and 6 bases lay outside the gene matches. The CDR3, as DNA: TGCAGTGCTAGAGATAGGGCGGGACAGGGGGCCTACGAGCAGTACTTC. It encodes CSARDRAGQGAYEQYF.

The genes are TRBV11-2 and TRBJ2-1, with TRBD1 matching over 8 bases. The CDR3 consists of 14 residues. CDR1 SGHAT and CDR2 FQNNGV come from the germline V gene. The ends lost 5 bases at V and 6 bases at J; junction bases unmatched: 6. The CDR3 sequence is CASSTRQGRNEQFF. As DNA, the CDR3 is TGTGCCAGCAGCACCCGACAGGGGCGCAATGAGCAGTTCTTC.

This clonotype was observed a few times. J is TRBJ2-7 and V is TRBV29-1; the D gene is possibly TRBD2 (5 bases). In germline, CDR1 is SQVTM, CDR2 ANQGSEA. The CDR3 consists of 13 residues. V was trimmed by 2 bases and J by 3 bases, leaving 11 bases between them. CDR3 loop: CSVESGSFYEQYF. The CDR3 nucleotides read TGCAGCGTTGAATCGGGGTCATTCTACGAGCAGTACTTC.

The rearrangement links TRBV15 to TRBJ1-1; no definite D call. Germline V gene data show CDR1 as LNHNV and CDR2 as YYDKDF (reference sequence). This CDR3 is 17 amino acids long. Trimming removed 3 bases at V and 0 bases at J, with 17 bases between. The CDR3 DNA reads as TGTGCCACCAGCAGGATCGGGGTACGCTTCATGAACACTGAAGCTTTCTTT. It is translated as CATSRIGVRFMNTEAFF.

This chain connects TRBV9 to TRBJ2-4; 8 bases are shared with TRBD2. The V gene end was trimmed by 3 bases and the J gene end by 2 bases; junction bases not matched to a gene: 7. Germline V lookup: CDR1 SGDLS, CDR2 YYNGEE. The CDR3 length is 16 residues. The CDR3 DNA reads TGTGCCAGCAGCGAGGGGCGGGGGGCACCCAAAAACATTCAGTACTTC. This translates into CASSEGRGAPKNIQYF.

The chain is built from TRBV12-3 or TRBV12-4 and TRBJ1-4; 8 bases agree with TRBD1. This CDR3 spans 15 amino acids. V lost 5 bases and J lost 0; bases outside the gene matches: 2. The CDR3 region is CASSQGAPTNEKLFF. CDR3 coding DNA: TGTGCCAGCAGTCAGGGGGCGCCAACTAATGAAAAACTGTTTTTT.

This clonotype was seen only a few times. This chain joins TRBV28 and TRBJ2-6; no clear D gene. The CDR3 loop spans 15 amino acids. V shed 5 bases and J shed 2 bases, with 10 bases lying between them. The V gene's germline CDR1 is MDHEN and CDR2 SYDVKM. Here the CDR3 DNA reads TGTGCCAGCAGTCTTACAAAAACTGGGGCCAACGTCCTGACTTTC. Translating it yields CASSLTKTGANVLTF. The full variable domain, with the rest looked up from reference TRBV28 and TRBJ2-6, is DVKVTQSSRYLVKRTGEKVFLECVQDMDHENMFWYRQDPGLGLRLIYFSYDVKMKEKGDIPEGYSVSREKKERFSLILESASTNQTSMYLCASSLTKTGANVLTFGAGSRLTVL.

V usage is TRBV12-3 or TRBV12-4 and J usage is TRBJ2-2; unclear D gene. The CDR3 runs 12 residues. V dropped 4 bases and J dropped 6 bases, with 6 bases sitting between them. Here the CDR3 reads CASSSEAGELFF. For the CDR3, the DNA is TGTGCCAGCAGTTCAGAGGCCGGGGAGCTGTTTTTT.

The V call is TRBV4-3, the J call TRBJ2-4; D might be TRBD2 (6 bases). Trimming shortened V by 0 bases and J by 8 bases, and 17 bases separated the two germline ends. There are 16 residues in the CDR3. Germline assignment: CDR1 LGHNA and CDR2 YSLEER. The CDR3 DNA sequence: TGCGCCAGCAGCCAAGATAAGTGGGCAGGAGGGTACATTCAGTACTTC. Translation: CASSQDKWAGGYIQYF.

The genes are TRBV30 and TRBJ2-1, with 7 bases aligning to TRBD2. The V gene end was trimmed by 3 bases and the J gene end by 9 bases; junction bases not matched to a gene: 17. This CDR3 contains 16 residues. In germline, CDR1 is GTSNPN, CDR2 SVGIG (reference sequence). CDR3 region: CAWSTWGGDRRSEQFF. CDR3 coding DNA: TGTGCCTGGAGCACGTGGGGGGGAGACCGTCGCAGTGAGCAGTTCTTC.

V usage is TRBV5-1 and J usage is TRBJ2-7, with no clear D. The CDR3 sequence is 15 residues long. Trimming left V 0 bases short and J 0 bases short, with 10 bases between. Per the germline V gene, CDR1 is SGHRS and CDR2 is YFSETQ. CDR3 amino acids: CASSLAGFSSYEQYF. The CDR3 nucleotides are TGCGCCAGCAGCTTGGCGGGTTTCTCCTCCTACGAGCAGTACTTC.

A few counts support this clonotype. The genes are TRBV7-2 and TRBJ2-3; D is unclear. This CDR3 has 14 amino acids. Germline loops: CDR1 SGHTA, CDR2 FQGNSA. V lost 6 bases, J lost 0 bases, and 10 bases lay in between. The CDR3 bases are TGTGCCAGCAGGTCGGCGGCCAGCACAGATACGCAGTATTTT. This translates into CASRSAASTDTQYF.

Ten or more counts support this clonotype. V gene TRBV11-2 combines with J gene TRBJ2-5; D may be TRBD1 (5 bases). The CDR3 is 16 residues long. Germline CDR1 and CDR2: SGHAT and FQNNGV. V was pared by 3 bases and J by 1 base, with 15 bases between. This CDR3 is CASSFLSGMAQETQYF. CDR3 coding DNA: TGTGCCAGCAGCTTTCTTTCAGGGATGGCCCAAGAGACCCAGTACTTC.

This CDR3 is CSAKGQGALNNQPQHF. CDR3 coding DNA: TGCAGTGCTAAAGGTCAGGGGGCCCTAAACAATCAGCCCCAGCATTTT. J is TRBJ1-5 and V is TRBV20-1, with 8 bases identical to TRBD1. This CDR3 is built from 16 residues. V gave up 4 bases and J gave up 3 bases; unmatched junction bases: 11. CDR1 and CDR2 (germline): DFQATT, SNEGSKA (reference sequence).

In this sample, this clonotype turned up a few times. The genes are TRBV9 and TRBJ2-3; 7 bases line up with TRBD2. This CDR3 is built from 14 residues. V shed 4 bases, J shed 2 bases, and the junction held 4 bases outside the gene matches. CDR1 SGDLS and CDR2 YYNGEE come from the germline V gene. The CDR3 spells CASSLAVFTDTQYF. The CDR3 DNA is TGTGCCAGCAGCCTAGCGGTATTCACAGATACGCAGTATTTT.

The gene calls are TRBV21-1 and TRBJ2-7; the table names TRBD2, a call not compared with the DNA. The last part of the DNA fits TRBJ2-5 better; the J call may be wrong. TRBV21-1 is shown as a pseudogene. CDR3 size: 14 residues. CDR3 residues: CASSKGPFRETQYF. In DNA form, the CDR3 reads TGTGCCAGCAGCAAAGGCCCTTTTCGGGAGACCCAGTACTTC.

V gene TRBV29-1 combines with J gene TRBJ2-4, with D maybe TRBD2 (5 bases). V gave up 0 bases and J gave up 7 bases, with 10 bases separating them. Germline CDR1 SQVTM, CDR2 ANQGSEA. This CDR3 is built from 13 residues. The CDR3 sequence: CSVEESRGNIQYF. For the CDR3, the DNA is TGCAGCGTTGAAGAAAGTAGAGGGAACATTCAGTACTTC. The whole variable domain, filled in from reference TRBV29-1 and TRBJ2-4, reads SAVISQKPSRDICQRGTSLTIQCQVDSQVTMMFWYRQQPGQSLTLIATANQGSEATYESGFVIDKFPISRPNLTFSTLTVSNMSPEDSSIYLCSVEESRGNIQYFGAGTRLSVL.